This T cell receptor (beta chain) was profiled in a study of blood T cell repertoires in COVID-19. As for the study in general: The United States, Italy and Spain were the sources of the acute and convalescent COVID-19 samples. T cells, B-cell-depleted T cells, or PBMCs provided the cDNA or gDNA that served as material.

Per the germline V gene, CDR1 is ENHRY and CDR2 is SYGVKD. CDR3 size: 16 residues. J gave up 4 bases and V 4 bases, and 5 bases lay outside the gene matches. Original processing methods: Estimates of nucleated cell counts were drawn from the amplification of reference gene primers. The repertoire was sequenced with immunoSEQ multiplex PCR; TCRdb's copy has only in-frame clones and lacks some. The DNA was the basis for D and trimming; V, J and clone size are from that table. Here the sample spans some 96,000 clones, about 85% being singletons. The TCR sequence derives from a man aged 50-60 years with active or convalescent COVID-19. The V and J genes are TRBV10-3 and TRBJ2-1, with 12 bases matching TRBD2. The sequencing input was peripheral blood. This CDR3 is CAISGPSGRGYNEQFF. The CDR3 DNA reads as TGTGCCATCAGTGGACCTAGCGGGAGGGGATACAATGAGCAGTTCTTC.